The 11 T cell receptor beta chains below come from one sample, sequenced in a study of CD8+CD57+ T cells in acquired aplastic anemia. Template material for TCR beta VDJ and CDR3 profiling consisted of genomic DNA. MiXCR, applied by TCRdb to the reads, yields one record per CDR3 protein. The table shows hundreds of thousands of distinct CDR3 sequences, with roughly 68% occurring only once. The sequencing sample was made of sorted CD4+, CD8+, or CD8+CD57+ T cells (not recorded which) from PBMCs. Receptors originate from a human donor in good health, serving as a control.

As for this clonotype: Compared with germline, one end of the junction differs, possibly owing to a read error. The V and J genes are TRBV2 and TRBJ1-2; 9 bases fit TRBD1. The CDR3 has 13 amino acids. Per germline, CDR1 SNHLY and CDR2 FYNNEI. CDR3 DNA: TGTGCCAGCAGTGCGACAGGGGGAGACGAGCAGAACTTC. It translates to CASSATGGDEQNF.

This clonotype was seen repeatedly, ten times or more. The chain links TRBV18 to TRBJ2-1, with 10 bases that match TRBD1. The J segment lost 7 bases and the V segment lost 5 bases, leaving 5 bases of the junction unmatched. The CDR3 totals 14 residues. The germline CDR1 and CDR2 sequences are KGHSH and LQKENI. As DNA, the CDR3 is TGTGCCAGCTCAAGGGGACAGGGGTGGAATGAGCAGTTCTTC. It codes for CASSRGQGWNEQFF.

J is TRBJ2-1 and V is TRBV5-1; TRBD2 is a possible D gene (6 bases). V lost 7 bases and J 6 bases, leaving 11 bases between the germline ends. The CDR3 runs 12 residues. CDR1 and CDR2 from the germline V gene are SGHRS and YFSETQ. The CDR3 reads CASGQGGNEQFF. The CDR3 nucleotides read TGCGCCAGCGGGCAGGGAGGCAATGAGCAGTTCTTC.

CDR3 sequence reads: CSAYLTGKTDEQYF. The CDR3 region has the DNA TGCAGTGCTTATTTGACAGGGAAGACCGATGAGCAGTATTTT. This sequence joins TRBV20-1 and TRBJ2-3, with 7 nucleotides matching TRBD1. The ends lost 5 bases at V and 11 bases at J; junction bases unmatched: 16. The germline V gene encodes CDR1 DFQATT and CDR2 SNEGSKA (reference sequence). The CDR3 runs to 14 residues.

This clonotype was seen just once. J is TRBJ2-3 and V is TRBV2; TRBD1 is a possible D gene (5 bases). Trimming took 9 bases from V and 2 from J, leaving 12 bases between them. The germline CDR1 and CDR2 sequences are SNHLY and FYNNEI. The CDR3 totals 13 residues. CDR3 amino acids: CASSQDNTDTQYF. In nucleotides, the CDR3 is TGTGCCAGTAGTCAGGACAACACAGATACGCAGTATTTT.

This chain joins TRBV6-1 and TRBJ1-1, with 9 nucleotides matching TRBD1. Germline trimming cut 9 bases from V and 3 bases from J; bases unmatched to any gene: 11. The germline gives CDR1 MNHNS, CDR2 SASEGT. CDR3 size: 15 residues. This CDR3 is CASSDRGRGDTEAFF. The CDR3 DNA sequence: TGTGCCAGTTCGGACAGGGGCCGGGGTGACACTGAAGCTTTCTTT.

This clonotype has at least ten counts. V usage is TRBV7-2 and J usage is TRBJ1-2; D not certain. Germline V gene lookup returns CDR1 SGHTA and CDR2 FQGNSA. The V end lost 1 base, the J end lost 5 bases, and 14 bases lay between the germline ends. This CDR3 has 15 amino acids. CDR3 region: CASSLGARGGYGYTF. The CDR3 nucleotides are TGTGCCAGCAGCTTAGGGGCCCGGGGAGGGTATGGCTACACCTTC.

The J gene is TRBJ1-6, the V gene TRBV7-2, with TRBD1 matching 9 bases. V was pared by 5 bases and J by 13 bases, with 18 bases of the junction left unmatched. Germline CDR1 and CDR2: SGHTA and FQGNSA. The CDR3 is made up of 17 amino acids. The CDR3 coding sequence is TGTGCCAGCAGCCCCTGCCTCGACAGGGGGGGGAATGCCCCCCTCCACTTT. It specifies CASSPCLDRGGNAPLHF.

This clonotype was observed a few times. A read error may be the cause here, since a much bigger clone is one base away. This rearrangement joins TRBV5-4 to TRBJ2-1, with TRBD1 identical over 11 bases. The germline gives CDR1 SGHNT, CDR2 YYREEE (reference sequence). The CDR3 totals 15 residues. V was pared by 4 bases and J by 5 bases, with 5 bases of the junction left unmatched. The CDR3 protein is CASSPGTGGHNEQFF. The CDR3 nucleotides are TGTGCCAGCAGCCCCGGGACAGGGGGTCACAATGAGCAGTTCTTC.

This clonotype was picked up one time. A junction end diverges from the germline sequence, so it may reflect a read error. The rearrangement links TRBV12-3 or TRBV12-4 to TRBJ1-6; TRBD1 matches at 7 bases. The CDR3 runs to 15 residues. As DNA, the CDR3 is TGCGCCAGCATCGGAGGACAGGTTGGGAGTTCACCCCTCCACTTT. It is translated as CASIGGQVGSSPLHF.

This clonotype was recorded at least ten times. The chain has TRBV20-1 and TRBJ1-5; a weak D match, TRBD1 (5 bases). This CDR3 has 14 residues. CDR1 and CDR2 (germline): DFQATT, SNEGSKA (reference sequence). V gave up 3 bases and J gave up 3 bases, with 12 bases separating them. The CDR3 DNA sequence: TGCAGTGCTAGCACCAGGGTTGTCAATCAGCCCCAGCATTTT. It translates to CSASTRVVNQPQHF.